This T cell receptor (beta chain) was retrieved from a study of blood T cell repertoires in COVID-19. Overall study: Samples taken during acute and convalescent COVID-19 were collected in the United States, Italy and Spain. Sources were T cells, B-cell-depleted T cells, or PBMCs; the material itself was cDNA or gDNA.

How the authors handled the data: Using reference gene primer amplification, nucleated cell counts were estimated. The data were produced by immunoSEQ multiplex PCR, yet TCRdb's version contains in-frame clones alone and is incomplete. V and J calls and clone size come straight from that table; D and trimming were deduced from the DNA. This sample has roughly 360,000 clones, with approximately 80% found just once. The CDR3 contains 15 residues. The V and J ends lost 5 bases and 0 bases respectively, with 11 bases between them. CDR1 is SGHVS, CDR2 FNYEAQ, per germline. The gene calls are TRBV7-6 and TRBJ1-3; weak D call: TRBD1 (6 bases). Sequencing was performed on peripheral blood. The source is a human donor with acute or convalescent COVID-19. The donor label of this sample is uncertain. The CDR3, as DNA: TGTGCCAGCAGCCGTGGACAGAACTCTGGAAACACCATATATTTT. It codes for CASSRGQNSGNTIYF.